A single T cell receptor (beta chain) is shown here with its context. This sample is drawn from a study of blood T cell repertoires in COVID-19. Study information: PBMCs, B-cell-depleted T cells, or T cells were the source of the cDNA or gDNA that made up the material.

The germline gives CDR1 MNHEY, CDR2 SMNVEV (reference sequence). Trimming cost V 8 bases and J 5 bases; bases outside gene matches: 12. The CDR3 is made up of 17 amino acids. Cohort placement rested on clinical history that participants reported themselves. Cohort 3 recovered donors had two negative PCRs, clearance, or symptom resolution. The assay was immunoSEQ multiplex PCR, and TCRdb's table has in-frame clones only and misses some. The sample yields over 150,000 clones, around 84% seen once. The sequence was collected from a man aged 45-65 years who had recovered from COVID-19. Sequenced sample: PBMCs or T cells enriched from blood (not recorded which). The genes are TRBV27 and TRBJ2-5; 15 bases agree with TRBD2. The CDR3 loop reads CASGPRTSGGAFETQYF. The CDR3 region has the DNA TGTGCCAGCGGTCCTCGGACTAGCGGGGGGGCCTTTGAGACCCAGTACTTC.